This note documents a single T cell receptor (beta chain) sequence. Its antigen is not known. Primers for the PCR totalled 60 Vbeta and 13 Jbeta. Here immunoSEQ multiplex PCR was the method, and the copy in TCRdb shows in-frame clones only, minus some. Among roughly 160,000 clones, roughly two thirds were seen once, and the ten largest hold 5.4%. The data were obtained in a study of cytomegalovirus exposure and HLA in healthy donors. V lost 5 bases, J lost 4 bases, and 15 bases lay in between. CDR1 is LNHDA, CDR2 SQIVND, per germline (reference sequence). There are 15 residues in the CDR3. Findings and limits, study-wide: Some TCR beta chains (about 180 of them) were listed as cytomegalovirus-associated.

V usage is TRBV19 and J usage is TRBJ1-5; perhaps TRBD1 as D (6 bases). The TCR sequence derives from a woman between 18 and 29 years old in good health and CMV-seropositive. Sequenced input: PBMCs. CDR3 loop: CASSWGGLGNQPQHF. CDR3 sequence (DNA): TGTGCCAGTAGTTGGGGGGGGCTGGGGAATCAGCCCCAGCATTTT.